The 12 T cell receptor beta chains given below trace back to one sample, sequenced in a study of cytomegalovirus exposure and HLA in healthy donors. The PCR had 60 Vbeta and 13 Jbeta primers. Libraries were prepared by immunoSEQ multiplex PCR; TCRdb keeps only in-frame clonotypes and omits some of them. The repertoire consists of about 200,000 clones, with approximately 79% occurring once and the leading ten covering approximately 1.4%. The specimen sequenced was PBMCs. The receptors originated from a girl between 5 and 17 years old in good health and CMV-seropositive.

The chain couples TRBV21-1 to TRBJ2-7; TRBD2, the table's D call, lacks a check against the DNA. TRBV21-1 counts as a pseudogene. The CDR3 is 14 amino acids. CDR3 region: CASLAAGAEYEQYF. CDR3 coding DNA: TGTGCCAGCCTGGCTGCGGGGGCCGAGTACGAGCAGTACTTC.

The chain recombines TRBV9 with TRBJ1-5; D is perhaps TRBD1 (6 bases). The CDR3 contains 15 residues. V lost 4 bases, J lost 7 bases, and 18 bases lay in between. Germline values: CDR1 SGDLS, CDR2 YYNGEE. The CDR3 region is CASSPGVQGDQPQHF. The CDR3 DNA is TGTGCCAGCAGCCCCGGGGTACAGGGTGACCAGCCCCAGCATTTT.

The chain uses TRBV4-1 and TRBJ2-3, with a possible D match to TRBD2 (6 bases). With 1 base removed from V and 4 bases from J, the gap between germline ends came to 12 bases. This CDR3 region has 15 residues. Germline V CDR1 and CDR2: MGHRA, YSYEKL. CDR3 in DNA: TGCGCCAGCAGCCAAGTCGGGTTAGCGGCAGATACGCAGTATTTT. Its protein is CASSQVGLAADTQYF.

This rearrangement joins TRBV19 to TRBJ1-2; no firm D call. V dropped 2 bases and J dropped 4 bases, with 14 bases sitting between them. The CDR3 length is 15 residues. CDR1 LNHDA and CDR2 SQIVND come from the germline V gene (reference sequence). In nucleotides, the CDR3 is TGTGCCAGTAGTATAAGGAGCGAGATCATCTATGGCTACACCTTC. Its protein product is CASSIRSEIIYGYTF.

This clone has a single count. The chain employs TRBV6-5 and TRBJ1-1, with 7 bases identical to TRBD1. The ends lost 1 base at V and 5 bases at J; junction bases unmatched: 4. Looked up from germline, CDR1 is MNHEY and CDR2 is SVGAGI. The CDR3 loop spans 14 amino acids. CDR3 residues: CASSYYKTGTEAFF. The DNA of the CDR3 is TGTGCCAGCAGTTACTACAAGACAGGGACTGAAGCTTTCTTT.

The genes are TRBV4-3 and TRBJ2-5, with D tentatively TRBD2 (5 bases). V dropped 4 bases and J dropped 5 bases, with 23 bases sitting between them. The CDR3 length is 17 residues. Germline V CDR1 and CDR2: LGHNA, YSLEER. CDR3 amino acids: CASSLKMGPGYVETQYF. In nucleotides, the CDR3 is TGCGCCAGCAGCCTAAAGATGGGCCCGGGGTATGTGGAGACCCAGTACTTC.

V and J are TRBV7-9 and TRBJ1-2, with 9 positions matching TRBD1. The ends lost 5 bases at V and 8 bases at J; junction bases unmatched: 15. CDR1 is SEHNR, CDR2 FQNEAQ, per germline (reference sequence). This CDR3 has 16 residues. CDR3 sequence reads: CASSDRDRVGFGGYTF. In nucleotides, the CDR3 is TGTGCCAGCAGCGACCGGGACAGGGTCGGTTTCGGGGGCTACACCTTC.

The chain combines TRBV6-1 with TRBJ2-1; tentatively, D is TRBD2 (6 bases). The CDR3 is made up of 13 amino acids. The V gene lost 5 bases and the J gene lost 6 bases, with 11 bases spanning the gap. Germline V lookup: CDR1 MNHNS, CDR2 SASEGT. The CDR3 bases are TGTGCCAGCAGTTCATCCGGGGGCAATGAGCAGTTCTTC. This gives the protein CASSSSGGNEQFF.

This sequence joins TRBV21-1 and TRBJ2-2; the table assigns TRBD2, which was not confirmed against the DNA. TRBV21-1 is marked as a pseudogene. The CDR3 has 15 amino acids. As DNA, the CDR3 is TGTGCCAGCAGCAAAGAACCTACGAACACCGGGGAGCTGTTTTTT. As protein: CASSKEPTNTGELFF.

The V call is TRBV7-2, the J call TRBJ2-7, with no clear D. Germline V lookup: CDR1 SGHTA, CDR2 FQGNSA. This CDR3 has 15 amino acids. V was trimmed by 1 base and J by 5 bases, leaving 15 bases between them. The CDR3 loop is CASSLEESNPHEQYF. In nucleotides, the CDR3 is TGTGCCAGCAGCTTAGAGGAGTCCAATCCCCACGAGCAGTACTTC. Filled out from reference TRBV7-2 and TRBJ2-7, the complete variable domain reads GAGVSQSPSNKVTEKGKDVELRCDPISGHTALYWYRQSLGQGLEFLIYFQGNSAPDKSGLPSDRFSAERTGGSVSTLTIQRTQQEDSAVYLCASSLEESNPHEQYFGPGTRLTVT.

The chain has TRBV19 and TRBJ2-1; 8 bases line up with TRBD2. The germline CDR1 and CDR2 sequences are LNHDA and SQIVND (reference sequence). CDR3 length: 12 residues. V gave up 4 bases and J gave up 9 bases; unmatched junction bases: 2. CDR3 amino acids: CASSRTSSEQFF. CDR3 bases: TGTGCCAGTAGTAGGACTAGCTCTGAGCAGTTCTTC.

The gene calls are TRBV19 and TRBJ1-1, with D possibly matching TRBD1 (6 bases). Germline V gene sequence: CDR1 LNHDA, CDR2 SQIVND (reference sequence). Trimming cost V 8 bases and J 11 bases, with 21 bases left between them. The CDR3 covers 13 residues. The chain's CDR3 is CASARQDNLGAFF. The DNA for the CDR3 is TGTGCCAGTGCTCGACAGGACAATCTGGGGGCTTTCTTT.